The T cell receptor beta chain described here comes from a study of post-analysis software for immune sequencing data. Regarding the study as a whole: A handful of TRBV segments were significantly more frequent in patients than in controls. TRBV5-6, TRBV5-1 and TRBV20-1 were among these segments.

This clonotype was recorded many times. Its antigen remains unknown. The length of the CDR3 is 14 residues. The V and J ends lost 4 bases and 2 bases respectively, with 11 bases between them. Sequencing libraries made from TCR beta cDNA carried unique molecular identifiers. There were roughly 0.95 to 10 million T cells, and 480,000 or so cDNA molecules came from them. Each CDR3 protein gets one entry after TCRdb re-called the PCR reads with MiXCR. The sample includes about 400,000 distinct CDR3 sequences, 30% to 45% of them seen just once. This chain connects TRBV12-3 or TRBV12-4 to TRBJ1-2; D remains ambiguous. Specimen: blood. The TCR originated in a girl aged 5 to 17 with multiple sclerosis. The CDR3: CASSSDGKNYGYTF. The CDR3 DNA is TGTGCCAGCAGTTCAGACGGGAAGAACTATGGCTACACCTTC.